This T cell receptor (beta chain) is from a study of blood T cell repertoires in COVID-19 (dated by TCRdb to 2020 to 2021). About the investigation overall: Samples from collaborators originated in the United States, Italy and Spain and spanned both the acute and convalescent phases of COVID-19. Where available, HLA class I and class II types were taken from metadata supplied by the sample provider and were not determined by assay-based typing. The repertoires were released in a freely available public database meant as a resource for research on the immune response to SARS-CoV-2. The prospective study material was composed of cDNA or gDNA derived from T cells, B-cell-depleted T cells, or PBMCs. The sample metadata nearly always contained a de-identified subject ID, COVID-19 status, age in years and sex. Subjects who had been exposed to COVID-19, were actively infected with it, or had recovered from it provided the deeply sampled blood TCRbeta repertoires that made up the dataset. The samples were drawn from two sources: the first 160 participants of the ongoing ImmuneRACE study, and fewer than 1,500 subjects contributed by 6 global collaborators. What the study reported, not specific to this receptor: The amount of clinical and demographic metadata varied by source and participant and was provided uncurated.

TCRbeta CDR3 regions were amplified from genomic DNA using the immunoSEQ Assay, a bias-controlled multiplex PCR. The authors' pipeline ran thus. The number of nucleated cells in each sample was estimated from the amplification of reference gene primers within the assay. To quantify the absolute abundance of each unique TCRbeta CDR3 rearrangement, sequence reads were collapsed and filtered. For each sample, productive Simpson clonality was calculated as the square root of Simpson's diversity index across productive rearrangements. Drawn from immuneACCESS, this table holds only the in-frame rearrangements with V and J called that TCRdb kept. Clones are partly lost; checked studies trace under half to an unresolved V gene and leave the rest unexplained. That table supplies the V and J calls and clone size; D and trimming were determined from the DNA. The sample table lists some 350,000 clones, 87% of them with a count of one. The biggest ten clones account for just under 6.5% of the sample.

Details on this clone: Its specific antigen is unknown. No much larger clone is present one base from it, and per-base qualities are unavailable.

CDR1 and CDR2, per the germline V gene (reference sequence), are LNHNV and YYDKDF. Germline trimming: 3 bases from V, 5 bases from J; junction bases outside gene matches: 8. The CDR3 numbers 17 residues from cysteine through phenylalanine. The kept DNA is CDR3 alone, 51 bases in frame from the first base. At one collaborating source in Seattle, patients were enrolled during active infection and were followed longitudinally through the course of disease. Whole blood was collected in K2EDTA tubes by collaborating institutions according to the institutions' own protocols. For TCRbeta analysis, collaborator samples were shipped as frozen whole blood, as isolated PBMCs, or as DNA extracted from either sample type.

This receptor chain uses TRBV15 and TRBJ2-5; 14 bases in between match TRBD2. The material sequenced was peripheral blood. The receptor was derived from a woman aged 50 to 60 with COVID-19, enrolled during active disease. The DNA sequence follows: TGTGCCACCAGCAGGAGACTAGCGGGAGGGCCTGGGGAGACCCAGTACTTC. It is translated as CATSRRLAGGPGETQYF.